This T cell receptor beta chain is from a study of T cell responses to AZD1222 COVID-19 vaccine. Findings and caveats of the study: Spike-specific TCR breadth and depth were elevated following two AZD1222 doses. CD4 TCRs linked to vaccination spanned spike, dominating at 160-218 and 743-854. Baseline seropositives among AZD1222 recipients totaled only five to seven.

Assay: immunoSEQ multiplex PCR; the TCRdb copy retains only in-frame clones and omits some. The sample includes about 140,000 clones, around 89% seen only once; the top ten take about 4.8%. Remarks on this clone: The target antigen is unknown.

Trimming cost V 2 bases and J 7 bases, with 8 bases left between them. Germline V lookup: CDR1 GTSNPN, CDR2 SVGIG (reference sequence). This CDR3 spans 11 amino acids. The chain employs TRBV30 and TRBJ1-2; D is unresolved. The specimen was peripheral blood, collected on day 0 of AZD1222 vaccination. The receptor was derived from an adult in good health. The CDR3 DNA reads as TGTGCCTGGAGTTTCATGTCTGGCTACACCTTC. This translates into CAWSFMSGYTF.